The rows below give T cell receptor beta chains drawn from one sample of a study of blood T cell repertoires in COVID-19. Produced via immunoSEQ multiplex PCR; TCRdb's table is partial and in-frame only. The sample carries roughly 200,000 clones, 86% recorded once. The source material was peripheral blood. These receptors originate from a woman between 50 and 59 years old with COVID-19, enrolled during active disease. The CDR3 runs from the conserved cysteine through the conserved F or W. A D gene is named only where the DNA matches it firmly. Where a row states a size, it is once, few, many or the class of an expanded clone; other rows omit it.

>NA|many|TRBJ2-4|TRBV6-5
TGTGCCAGCAGTCGCGGGACCCCAAGGGACATTCAGTACTTC
CASSRGTPRDIQYF
>NA|NA|TRBJ1-1|TRBV7-9
TGTGCCAGCAGCTTAGCTGCGGAGGGAGGGGACACTGAAGCTTTCTTT
CASSLAAEGGDTEAFF
>NA|NA|TRBJ1-1|TRBV12-3/TRBV12-4
TGTGCCAGCAGCCGCGGGTCTTACACTGAAGCTTTCTTT
CASSRGSYTEAFF
>TRBD1|NA|TRBJ2-7|TRBV5-5
TGTGCCAGCAGCTTCACCGGACAGGGGAGGGCCTACGAGCAGTACTTC
CASSFTGQGRAYEQYF
>NA|NA|TRBJ1-5|TRBV4-3
TGCGCCAGCAGCCAAGATGGGCGTGGCGAGCCCCAGCATTTT
CASSQDGRGEPQHF
>TRBD1|NA|TRBJ1-5|TRBV7-2
TGTGCCAGCAGCTTTGACAGGGGCGATCAGCCCCAGCATTTT
CASSFDRGDQPQHF
>NA|few|TRBJ1-5|TRBV5-4
TGTGCCAGCAGCCAGGGAATCAATCAGCCCCAGCATTTT
CASSQGINQPQHF
>NA|NA|TRBJ2-3|TRBV28
TGTGCCAGCAGCCCCTATAATAGCAATCAGCCCCAGTATTTT
CASSPYNSNQPQYF
>NA|NA|TRBJ2-7|TRBV5-1
TGCGCCAGCAGCACGGCAGGGTTGCGGTACGAGCAGTACTTC
CASSTAGLRYEQYF
>TRBD1|NA|TRBJ1-6|TRBV15
TGTGCCACCAGCAGGGGAGGACAGGGACGATCACCCCTCCACTTT
CATSRGGQGRSPLHF
>NA|NA|TRBJ2-7|TRBV4-3
TGCGCCAGCAGCCAAGACAGGACACCTGAGCAGTACTTC
CASSQDRTPEQYF
>NA|few|TRBJ1-5|TRBV2
TGTGCCAGCAGGCCGGGGGGAGTTTTTCAGCCCCAGCATTTT
CASRPGGVFQPQHF
>NA|NA|TRBJ1-5|TRBV27
TGTGCCAGCAGTTTAGGGGCCGGTCAGCCCCAGCATTTT
CASSLGAGQPQHF
>TRBD2|NA|TRBJ2-1|TRBV19
TGTGCCAGTAGGGCTCGGCGGGGGATCTCCTACAATGAGCAGTTCTTC
CASRARRGISYNEQFF
>NA|NA|TRBJ2-2|TRBV3-1/TRBV3-2
TGTGCCAGCAGCCAGGCAGGGGGGACCGGGGAGCTGTTTTTT
CASSQAGGTGELFF
>TRBD1|NA|TRBJ1-1|TRBV9
TGTGCCAGCAGCGCTTACAGGGGGGCGAACACTGAAGCTTTCTTT
CASSAYRGANTEAFF
>NA|NA|TRBJ1-2|TRBV5-4
TGTGCCAGCAGCTTGGACCAGGGCTATGGCTACACCTTC
CASSLDQGYGYTF
>TRBD1|NA|TRBJ2-1|TRBV11-3
TGTGCCAGCAGCTCCCTTCGGGACAGGGGTAACAATGAGCAGTTCTTC
CASSSLRDRGNNEQFF
>NA|NA|TRBJ1-2|TRBV7-2
TGTGCCAGCAGCCTGGACACCGGGAGGAACTATGGCTACACCTTC
CASSLDTGRNYGYTF
>NA|NA|TRBJ2-3|TRBV11-2
TGTGCCAGCAGCCGCGGGACAGCCCGTCTCACAGATACGCAGTATTTT
CASSRGTARLTDTQYF
>NA|once|TRBJ1-5|TRBV28
TGTGCCAGCAGTCCACTAAAAGGGGTGGTCAATCAGCCCCAGCATTTT
CASSPLKGVVNQPQHF
>TRBD1|NA|TRBJ1-6|TRBV4-2
TGTGCCAGCAGCCAAGGACAGGGACAGGGGGAGAATTCACCCCTCCACTTT
CASSQGQGQGENSPLHF
>TRBD1|NA|TRBJ2-6|TRBV7-2
TGTGCCAGCAGCTTAAGGACAGGGAGCTCTGGGGCCAACGTCCTGACTTTC
CASSLRTGSSGANVLTF
>TRBD1|NA|TRBJ2-2|TRBV19
TGTGCCACCAAGTCAGGGGGCGCCACCGGGGAGCTGTTTTTT
CATKSGGATGELFF
>NA|NA|TRBJ2-3|TRBV7-8
TGTGCCAGCAGCCGCAACAGGTTTCGCACAGATACGCAGTATTTT
CASSRNRFRTDTQYF
>NA|once|TRBJ1-6|TRBV19
TGTGCCAGTAGTATTCTAAGGACAGCGACAAATTCACCCCTCCACTTT
CASSILRTATNSPLHF
>TRBD1|NA|TRBJ1-5|TRBV9
TGTGCCAGCAGCGTAGATGGGACAGGGGGACAGCCCCAGCATTTT
CASSVDGTGGQPQHF
>NA|NA|TRBJ2-7|TRBV12-5
TGTGCTAGTGGTTTGGCAAGGGACACCTTCCCCCTTGGACAGTACTTC
CASGLARDTFPLGQYF
>TRBD1|NA|TRBJ2-4|TRBV2
TGTGCCAGTGGGACAGGGGGGGGAAGCATTCAGTACTTC
CASGTGGGSIQYF
>TRBD1|NA|TRBJ2-5|TRBV28
TGTGCCAGAAGGCTTCAGGCGGGACAGGGGACAGGCGAGAAGACCCAGTACTTC
CARRLQAGQGTGEKTQYF
>NA|NA|TRBJ2-7|TRBV2
TGTGCCAGCATAGCGGAACTCTACGAGCAGTACTTC
CASIAELYEQYF
>TRBD1|NA|TRBJ2-7|TRBV3-1/TRBV3-2
TGTGCCAGCAGCCAAAATCCCGGGACAGCCTACGAGCAGTACTTC
CASSQNPGTAYEQYF
>TRBD1|NA|TRBJ2-6|TRBV19
TGTGCCAGTAGTATAGGGACAGGGGTCTCTGGGGCCAACGTCCTGACTTTC
CASSIGTGVSGANVLTF
>TRBD1|NA|TRBJ2-5|TRBV20-1
TGCAGTGCTAGTGTGACAGGGATTAAGGAGACCCAGTACTTC
CSASVTGIKETQYF
>NA|once|TRBJ1-2|TRBV6-5
TGTGCCAGCAGTTACTCGGGGACATCTAACTATGGCTACACCTTC
CASSYSGTSNYGYTF
>NA|NA|TRBJ2-5|TRBV7-2
TGTGCCAGCAGGGTGTCCGGGACACGGTACCAAGAGACCCAGTACTTC
CASRVSGTRYQETQYF
>TRBD1|NA|TRBJ2-3|TRBV9
TGTGCCAGCAGCCCCCGAGAAGGGACAGGGACAGATACGCAGTATTTT
CASSPREGTGTDTQYF
>NA|NA|TRBJ2-5|TRBV7-9
TGTGCCAGCAGCTTAGTAGCGGCTCAAGAGACCCAGTACTTC
CASSLVAAQETQYF
>TRBD1|NA|TRBJ1-2|TRBV27
TGTGCCAGCAGTTTAACCCAGGGGGCGGCCTATGGCTACACCTTC
CASSLTQGAAYGYTF